This TCR beta chain emerged from a study of blood T cell repertoires in COVID-19. Study-level background: PBMCs, B-cell-depleted T cells, or T cells were the source of the cDNA or gDNA that made up the material.

How the authors handled the data: Estimated nucleated cell counts came from reference gene primer amplification. Measured with immunoSEQ multiplex PCR; TCRdb has only the in-frame clones, and not every one. From that table come the V and J calls and clone size; the DNA was used to work out D and trimming. Of around 180,000 clones in the sample, roughly nine tenths were seen once. CDR3 size: 13 residues. V gave up 8 bases and J gave up 6 bases, with 13 bases separating them. This clone was observed a single time. This clonotype was sampled from a man between 65 and 79 years old with active or convalescent COVID-19. Sequencing was done on a sample of peripheral blood. V and J are TRBV12-3 or TRBV12-4 and TRBJ2-2; possibly TRBD2 for D (6 bases). CDR3 amino acids: CASGRSGAGELFF. The CDR3 DNA sequence: TGTGCCAGCGGCCGTTCGGGGGCCGGGGAGCTGTTTTTT.